A single sample is the source of the 24 T cell receptor beta chains below, sequenced in a study of T cell changes during pregnancy in multiple sclerosis. Assay used: immunoSEQ multiplex PCR; TCRdb lists only in-frame clones, some missing. The sample yields about 33,000 clones, about 91% seen once. The sample consisted of CD4+ T cells from peripheral blood mononuclear cells, taken in the third trimester of pregnancy. These receptors came from a female donor in good health, enrolled as a control in a pregnancy study.

This clone was detected once. V is TRBV9 and J is TRBJ1-2; tentatively, D is TRBD1 (5 bases). CDR3 size: 13 residues. Trimming took off 4 bases at V and 6 bases at J, with 13 bases between the two ends. From germline, CDR1 is SGDLS and CDR2 YYNGEE. The CDR3 loop is CASSPIGGHGYTF. The DNA for the CDR3 is TGTGCCAGCAGCCCCATCGGGGGACATGGCTACACCTTC.

The chain carries TRBV5-1 and TRBJ2-3; 8 bases align to TRBD2. V shed 4 bases, J shed 2 bases, and the junction held 9 bases outside the gene matches. The CDR3 consists of 16 residues. CDR1 SGHRS and CDR2 YFSETQ come from the germline V gene. The CDR3 sequence: CASSIGLADYTDTQYF. CDR3 in DNA: TGCGCCAGCAGCATCGGACTAGCTGACTACACAGATACGCAGTATTTT.

The rearrangement uses TRBV25-1 and TRBJ1-1; D call uncertain. The germline V and J ends were trimmed by 6 bases and 3 bases, with 14 bases remaining between them. Germline CDR1 and CDR2: MGHDK and SYGVNS. The CDR3 covers 14 residues. This CDR3 reads CASSPWTGYTEAFF. CDR3 nucleotides: TGTGCCAGCAGCCCTTGGACGGGATACACTGAAGCTTTCTTT.

This chain uses TRBV5-1 with TRBJ1-2; 7 bases align to TRBD1. J was trimmed by 6 bases and V by 4 bases; bases with no gene match: 9. Germline CDR1 SGHRS, CDR2 YFSETQ. The CDR3 consists of 14 residues. CDR3 DNA: TGCGCCAGCAGCGCGCAGGGGGTAAATGATGGCTACACCTTC. It yields the protein CASSAQGVNDGYTF.

The chain carries TRBV18 and TRBJ1-6; TRBD1 might be the D (5 bases). V lost 2 bases to trimming and J lost 6 bases, with 17 bases between them. Looked up from germline, CDR1 is KGHSH and CDR2 is LQKENI. This CDR3 comprises 17 residues. CDR3 DNA sequence: TGTGCCAGCTCACCAACTGGGGTCGGGAGGGGTAATTCACCCCTCCACTTT. Residues: CASSPTGVGRGNSPLHF.

In DNA, the CDR3 is TGCGCCAGCGCAGGGGGAGAGACCCAGTACTTC. It yields the protein CASAGGETQYF. This rearrangement joins TRBV5-1 to TRBJ2-5; 7 bases fit TRBD1. The CDR3 loop spans 11 amino acids. From germline, CDR1 is SGHRS and CDR2 YFSETQ. J gave up 4 bases and V 7 bases, and 1 base lay outside the gene matches.

The J gene is TRBJ1-3, the V gene TRBV14, with D possibly being TRBD1 (6 bases). This CDR3 is built from 14 residues. The V end lost 3 bases, the J end lost 9 bases, and 15 bases lay between the germline ends. Germline assignment: CDR1 SGHDN and CDR2 FVKESK. CDR3 residues: CASSQPGGAGTIYF. Here the CDR3 DNA reads TGTGCCAGCAGCCAGCCCGGGGGGGCCGGCACCATATATTTT.

The chain joins TRBV30 to TRBJ2-2, with a weak D call TRBD2 (5 bases). Germline assignment: CDR1 GTSNPN and CDR2 SVGIG (reference sequence). The CDR3 runs 13 residues. Trimming left V 2 bases short and J 7 bases short, with 11 bases between. The CDR3 sequence: CAWSLEELGELFF. In nucleotides, the CDR3 is TGTGCCTGGAGTCTGGAGGAGCTCGGGGAGCTGTTTTTT.

The chain uses TRBV6-5 and TRBJ1-2; 9 positions match TRBD1. This CDR3 contains 14 residues. Germline assignment: CDR1 MNHEY and CDR2 SVGAGI. With 6 bases clipped from V and 2 bases from J, the junction kept 4 bases outside the gene matches. The CDR3: CASRRGTGNYGYTF. The CDR3 DNA is TGTGCCAGCAGGAGAGGGACAGGGAACTATGGCTACACCTTC.

V usage is TRBV6-1 and J usage is TRBJ1-5; D unresolved. Germline CDR1 MNHNS, CDR2 SASEGT. CDR3 length: 12 amino acids. Between the trimmed V and J ends, which lost 7 bases and 2 bases, there was a span of 6 bases. The chain's CDR3 is CASTGGNQPQHF. The CDR3 DNA is TGTGCCAGCACCGGTGGCAATCAGCCCCAGCATTTT.

This chain connects TRBV7-2 to TRBJ1-3, with D possibly matching TRBD1 (6 bases). The CDR3 has 15 residues. From germline, CDR1 is SGHTA and CDR2 FQGNSA. Trimming removed 1 base at V and 2 bases at J, with 9 bases between. CDR3 amino acids: CASSLESGAGNTIYF. CDR3 nucleotide sequence: TGTGCCAGCAGCTTAGAATCAGGGGCTGGAAACACCATATATTTT.

The CDR3 protein is CASSEISSAYNEQFF. CDR3 nucleotides: TGTGCCAGCAGTGAAATCTCTAGCGCCTACAATGAGCAGTTCTTC. The chain carries TRBV2 and TRBJ2-1; D might be TRBD2 (6 bases). Germline CDR1 and CDR2: SNHLY and FYNNEI. This CDR3 region has 15 residues. V shed 2 bases and J shed 2 bases, with 10 bases lying between them. The full variable domain, rest sourced from reference TRBV2 and TRBJ2-1, is EPEVTQTPSHQVTQMGQEVILRCVPISNHLYFYWYRQILGQKVEFLVSFYNNEISEKSEIFDDQFSVERPDGSNFTLKIRSTKLEDSAMYFCASSEISSAYNEQFFGPGTRLTVL.

The V and J genes are TRBV7-8 and TRBJ2-5, with D hard to call. Between the trimmed V and J ends, which lost 0 bases and 5 bases, there was a span of 4 bases. Germline CDR1 reads SGHVS; CDR2 reads FQNEAQ. This CDR3 region has 12 residues. The CDR3 loop is CASSLAGETQYF. The CDR3 bases are TGTGCCAGCAGCTTAGCCGGGGAGACCCAGTACTTC.

The chain joins TRBV4-1 to TRBJ1-2; D might be TRBD1 (6 bases). The CDR3 is made up of 13 amino acids. The germline CDR1 and CDR2 sequences are MGHRA and YSYEKL. V dropped 0 bases and J dropped 7 bases, with 9 bases sitting between them. The CDR3 reads CASSQDRGIGYTF. In nucleotides, the CDR3 is TGCGCCAGCAGCCAAGATAGGGGGATTGGCTACACCTTC.

This clone was observed a single time. The V gene is TRBV28, the J gene TRBJ1-6, with TRBD1 matching over 8 bases. Germline V gene sequence: CDR1 MDHEN, CDR2 SYDVKM. The CDR3 runs 16 residues. Unmatched junction bases numbered 8, after V lost 4 bases and J lost 6 bases. CDR3 bases: TGTGCCAGCAGTTCCACAGGGGGAGTCCGTAATTCACCCCTCCACTTT. It codes for CASSSTGGVRNSPLHF.

This rearrangement joins TRBV7-8 to TRBJ2-1; D may be TRBD2 (5 bases). The CDR3 spans 14 residues. Trimming cost V 2 bases and J 8 bases, with 13 bases left between them. The germline V gene encodes CDR1 SGHVS and CDR2 FQNEAQ. The CDR3 nucleotides are TGTGCCAGCAGCTTACCCCTTGCCGGGGATGAGCAGTTCTTC. It codes for CASSLPLAGDEQFF.

The rearrangement links TRBV4-3 to TRBJ2-1, with 11 bases lining up with TRBD2. The germline CDR1 and CDR2 sequences are LGHNA and YSLEER. The CDR3 has 15 amino acids. The J segment lost 3 bases and the V segment lost 2 bases, leaving 0 bases of the junction unmatched. CDR3 nucleotide sequence: TGCGCCAGCAGCCAAACTAGCGGGGGCTACAATGAGCAGTTCTTC. Its translation: CASSQTSGGYNEQFF.

In regard to this clone: In the same sample, other DNA sequences code for this CDR3. CDR3 sequence reads: CASSLASGSGTDTQYF. DNA for the CDR3: TGCGCCAGCAGCTTGGCTAGCGGGAGTGGCACAGATACGCAGTATTTT. The chain couples TRBV5-1 to TRBJ2-3; 10 bases line up with TRBD2. This CDR3 is 16 amino acids long. V dropped 0 bases and J dropped 1; count of bases not matched to a gene: 2. Per the germline V gene, CDR1 is SGHRS and CDR2 is YFSETQ. Full variable domain (missing parts from reference TRBV5-1 and TRBJ2-3): KAGVTQTPRYLIKTRGQQVTLSCSPISGHRSVSWYQQTPGQGLQFLFEYFSETQRNKGNFPGRFSGRQFSNSRSEMNVSTLELGDSALYLCASSLASGSGTDTQYFGPGTRLTVL.

This clone was seen more than once but under ten times. The CDR3 loop reads CASSRGDNEQFF. CDR3 in DNA: TGTGCCAGCAGCAGGGGCGACAATGAGCAGTTCTTC. The chain has TRBV6-1 and TRBJ2-1, with TRBD1 as a possible D gene (6 bases). With 6 bases removed from V and 5 bases from J, the gap between germline ends came to 8 bases. CDR3 length equals 12 residues. Germline V gene data show CDR1 as MNHNS and CDR2 as SASEGT.

The rearrangement joins TRBV5-1 to TRBJ1-2; D is undetermined. Trimming took off 2 bases at V and 8 bases at J, with 16 bases between the two ends. The germline CDR1 and CDR2 sequences are SGHRS and YFSETQ. The CDR3 has 14 residues. CDR3 sequence (DNA): TGCGCCAGCAGCTTAAACCCCCACAGTGAGGGCTACACCTTC. Its protein is CASSLNPHSEGYTF. The full variable domain, in which reference TRBV5-1 and TRBJ1-2 provide the parts outside the CDR3, is KAGVTQTPRYLIKTRGQQVTLSCSPISGHRSVSWYQQTPGQGLQFLFEYFSETQRNKGNFPGRFSGRQFSNSRSEMNVSTLELGDSALYLCASSLNPHSEGYTFGSGTRLTVV.

The CDR3 DNA follows: TGTGCCAGTAACAAGCGGGAGGAAAACAATGAGCAGTTCTTC. It translates to CASNKREENNEQFF. V is TRBV19 and J is TRBJ2-1, with 9 positions matching TRBD2. This CDR3 region has 14 residues. J was trimmed by 5 bases and V by 7 bases; bases with no gene match: 6. CDR1 and CDR2 from the germline V gene are LNHDA and SQIVND (reference sequence).

The chain employs TRBV14 and TRBJ2-3, with D hard to call. V was pared by 3 bases and J by 4 bases, with 11 bases between. This CDR3 is built from 14 residues. Germline lookup yields CDR1 SGHDN and CDR2 FVKESK. The CDR3 DNA reads as TGTGCCAGCAGCCAGGAGAAAGCGTCAGATACGCAGTATTTT. This codes for CASSQEKASDTQYF.

This chain joins TRBV6-4 and TRBJ2-1; 10 nucleotides align to TRBD2. Germline CDR1 MRHNA, CDR2 SNTAGT. Losses at the gene ends were 4 bases for V and 7 bases for J; bases not matched to a gene: 7. The CDR3 is made up of 15 amino acids. The CDR3 DNA reads TGTGCCAGCAGTGTGGGGGGACTAGCGAGAAATGAGCAGTTCTTC. Residues: CASSVGGLARNEQFF.

The chain couples TRBV9 to TRBJ2-2; TRBD2 matches 7 bases. J lost 4 bases, V lost 7 bases, and 7 bases had no gene match. This CDR3 region has 14 residues. Germline values: CDR1 SGDLS, CDR2 YYNGEE. CDR3 in DNA: TGTGCCAGCCGAGGGGAGGGAAGCACCGGGGAGCTGTTTTTT. Its translation: CASRGEGSTGELFF. The variable domain in full, completed from reference TRBV9 and TRBJ2-2, reads DSGVTQTPKHLITATGQRVTLRCSPRSGDLSVYWYQQSLDQGLQFLIQYYNGEERAKGNILERFSAQQFPDLHSELNLSSLELGDSALYFCASRGEGSTGELFFGEGSRLTVL.